The sequence of this TCR beta chain was determined in a study of identical twins. Study-wide points: Among monozygotic twins, out-of-frame TCR alpha sharing exceeded what models predicted.

This clonotype has more than one count but fewer than ten. Its target is not known. TCRdb re-analysed the 5' RACE reads in MiXCR, keeping a single row per CDR3 protein. The sample records hundreds of thousands of distinct CDR3 sequences, roughly 8.6% being singletons. Germline CDR1 is MNHEY and CDR2 is SVGAGI. The CDR3 spans 16 residues. V shed 0 bases and J shed 2 bases, with 14 bases lying between them. Separately, the same data were catalogued under a study of yellow fever vaccine responses in identical twins.

Specimen: memory (CD45RO+) T cells sorted from blood. The chain joins TRBV6-5 to TRBJ2-7, with a possible D match to TRBD2 (6 bases). The clonotype originates from a woman aged 18 to 35 in good health. The CDR3 nucleotides read TGTGCCAGCAGTTACTCGGGCGGGATAGAGACCTACGAGCAGTACTTC. Its protein is CASSYSGGIETYEQYF.